This T cell receptor (beta chain) was retrieved from a study of OX40 agonist ivuxolimab in advanced cancers. Overall study: Patients were given ivuxolimab, an antibody that agonizes OX40 (CD134).

The V and J ends lost 4 bases and 11 bases, in that order; junction bases with no gene match: 4. Germline V lookup: CDR1 SEHNR, CDR2 FQNEAQ (reference sequence). The length of the CDR3 is 12 residues. In the case of this clone: The antigen remains unidentified.

Study results and caveats: In the expanded peripheral T cells, antigen specificity was never determined.

TCRdb keeps only in-frame clones here, not all; method: immunoSEQ multiplex PCR. This sample has 38,000 or so clones, with 89% found just once. The genes are TRBV7-9 and TRBJ1-1; 10 bases line up with TRBD1. This material consisted of CD4+ or CD8+ T cells sorted from blood, taken in a trial of the OX40 agonist ivuxolimab. The receptor's source is an adult with an advanced solid tumor such as melanoma, head and neck, liver or kidney cancer. For the CDR3, the DNA is TGTGCCAGCAGCTCAGGACAGGGGGGTGCTTTCTTT. Residues: CASSSGQGGAFF. The complete variable domain, with remaining parts taken from reference TRBV7-9 and TRBJ1-1, reads DTGVSQNPRHKITKRGQNVTFRCDPISEHNRLYWYRQTLGQGPEFLTYFQNEAQLEKSRLLSDRFSAERPKGSFSTLEIQRTEQGDSAMYLCASSSGQGGAFFGQGTRLTVV.